Sequencing of this T cell receptor beta chain was carried out in a study of blood T cell repertoires in COVID-19. Background on the study: The United States, Italy and Spain were the sources of the acute and convalescent COVID-19 samples.

The CDR3 has 13 amino acids. The germline V gene has CDR1 MDHEN and CDR2 SYDVKM. V lost 6 bases to trimming and J lost 5 bases, with 13 bases between them. Source study methods: Cell counts per sample came from amplifying reference gene primers. Profiling relied on immunoSEQ multiplex PCR, and the TCRdb table lists in-frame clones only, not all of them. The D gene and trimming were derived from the DNA, and the V and J assignments and clone size from that table. The sample holds about 230,000 clones, roughly 85% seen once. This TCR was sampled from a woman in her 70s with active or convalescent COVID-19. Sequenced input: peripheral blood. V usage is TRBV28 and J usage is TRBJ2-5, with a weak D call TRBD1 (6 bases). CDR3 sequence reads: CASRVPGVETQYF. CDR3 bases: TGTGCCAGCAGGGTCCCAGGGGTGGAGACCCAGTACTTC.